The 30 T cell receptor beta chains given below trace back to one sample, sequenced in a study of shared clonotypes between healthy human individuals. Clones were sequenced by immunoSEQ multiplex PCR, and TCRdb holds only the in-frame ones, with some missing. The table includes roughly 2,000,000 clones, just under 95% detected once. As defined, naive CD8 cells were CD45RO-negative and positively selected for CCR7, with terminally differentiated effector memory CD45RA+ cells excluded. The source material was naive CD8+ T cells from PBMCs. The receptors originated from a man younger than 35 in good health. Some clones in this sample may be carry-over from other donors' samples.

The chain is built from TRBV27 and TRBJ2-6; 8 bases agree with TRBD1. Germline lookup yields CDR1 MNHEY and CDR2 SMNVEV (reference sequence). This CDR3 has 18 residues. After removal of 5 bases from V and 2 bases from J, the junction contained 11 bases not matched to a gene. The CDR3 is CASSLSQGARTGANVLTF. The DNA for the CDR3 is TGTGCCAGCAGTCTTTCTCAGGGGGCTCGTACTGGGGCCAACGTCCTGACTTTC.

This sequence joins TRBV4-3 and TRBJ2-2; 8 nucleotides line up with TRBD1. The CDR3 is 16 residues long. Germline V gene data show CDR1 as LGHNA and CDR2 as YSLEER. J gave up 0 bases and V 4 bases, and 4 bases lay outside the gene matches. The CDR3 sequence: CASSPGTGSNTGELFF. The CDR3 coding sequence is TGCGCCAGCAGCCCTGGGACAGGATCGAACACCGGGGAGCTGTTTTTT.

The chain links TRBV5-1 to TRBJ2-1; 8 positions match TRBD2. Germline-derived CDR1 and CDR2 are SGHRS and YFSETQ. This CDR3 has 16 amino acids. The ends lost 4 bases at V and 0 bases at J; junction bases unmatched: 6. The CDR3 sequence: CASSHSGMSSYNEQFF. The CDR3 region has the DNA TGCGCCAGCAGCCATAGCGGGATGAGCTCCTACAATGAGCAGTTCTTC.

The rearrangement joins TRBV27 to TRBJ1-4; 7 positions agree with TRBD1. Germline V gene lookup returns CDR1 MNHEY and CDR2 SMNVEV (reference sequence). Germline trimming cut 7 bases from V and 8 bases from J; bases unmatched to any gene: 13. This CDR3 contains 15 residues. CDR3 sequence reads: CASTERTGDYEKLFF. The CDR3 DNA reads as TGTGCCAGCACCGAACGTACAGGGGATTACGAAAAACTGTTTTTT.

J is TRBJ2-7 and V is TRBV5-8; D might be TRBD1 (6 bases). Trimming removed 4 bases at V and 2 bases at J, with 10 bases between. CDR1 is SGHTS and CDR2 is YDEGEE in the germline V gene. The CDR3 consists of 13 residues. CDR3 amino acids: CASSRDRTYEQYF. CDR3 bases: TGTGCCAGCAGCCGAGACAGGACCTACGAGCAGTACTTC.

The chain uses TRBV28 and TRBJ2-7, with D uncertain. The CDR3 length is 13 residues. Germline CDR1 is MDHEN and CDR2 is SYDVKM. Trimming removed 3 bases from V and 4 bases from J, with 10 bases in between. The CDR3 here is CASSLWTDYEQYF. CDR3 in DNA: TGTGCCAGCAGTTTGTGGACGGATTACGAGCAGTACTTC.

This clone was observed a handful of times. The CDR3 region has the DNA TGTGCCAGCAGCATAACGGGACAGGGGAACACTGAAGCTTTCTTT. This encodes CASSITGQGNTEAFF. The chain uses TRBV7-9 and TRBJ1-1, with 9 bases that match TRBD1. The V gene end was trimmed by 5 bases and the J gene end by 1 base; junction bases not matched to a gene: 5. Germline assignment: CDR1 SEHNR and CDR2 FQNEAQ (reference sequence). The CDR3 is 15 residues long.

This sequence joins TRBV7-2 and TRBJ2-1, with TRBD1 as a possible D gene (6 bases). V was clipped by 1 base and J by 12 bases, with 22 bases between them. The CDR3 consists of 16 residues. Looked up from germline, CDR1 is SGHTA and CDR2 is FQGNSA. In DNA form, the CDR3 reads TGTGCCAGCAGCTTAGAAACGGGTGACAGGAGGATCGGGCAGTTCTTC. Translating it yields CASSLETGDRRIGQFF. Looking up the rest from reference TRBV7-2 and TRBJ2-1 gives the full variable domain: GAGVSQSPSNKVTEKGKDVELRCDPISGHTALYWYRQSLGQGLEFLIYFQGNSAPDKSGLPSDRFSAERTGGSVSTLTIQRTQQEDSAVYLCASSLETGDRRIGQFFGPGTRLTVL.

A single count supports this clone. This chain joins TRBV7-6 and TRBJ2-7; weak D call: TRBD1 (5 bases). The CDR3 length is 13 residues. Germline-derived CDR1 and CDR2 are SGHVS and FNYEAQ. Trimming took 1 base from V and 5 from J, leaving 9 bases between them. CDR3 sequence (DNA): TGTGCCAGCAGCTTAGATGGCAGGGACGAGCAGTACTTC. This encodes CASSLDGRDEQYF.

On this clone: The identical CDR3 is also encoded by other nucleotide sequences in the sample. This chain connects TRBV27 to TRBJ2-5; either TRBD1 or TRBD2 may supply D (5 bases each). CDR1 is MNHEY and CDR2 is SMNVEV in the germline V gene (reference sequence). This CDR3 contains 13 residues. Trimming removed 3 bases at V and 1 base at J, with 6 bases between. CDR3 coding DNA: TGTGCCAGCAGTTTGGGGGTCCAAGAGACCCAGTACTTC. This codes for CASSLGVQETQYF.

The CDR3 sequence: CASRIAGLSYNEQFF. As DNA, the CDR3 is TGTGCCAGCCGAATAGCGGGCCTCTCCTACAATGAGCAGTTCTTC. The chain employs TRBV19 and TRBJ2-1, with 7 bases identical to TRBD2. There are 15 residues in the CDR3. The germline V gene encodes CDR1 LNHDA and CDR2 SQIVND (reference sequence). The junction had 8 bases not matched to a gene; V was cut back by 9 bases and J by 0 bases.

The rearrangement joins TRBV6-5 to TRBJ2-1, with D possibly TRBD1 on 5 matching bases. Germline CDR1 reads MNHEY; CDR2 reads SVGAGI. V dropped 4 bases and J dropped 3 bases, with 13 bases sitting between them. This CDR3 has 15 amino acids. CDR3 sequence reads: CASSSDSQIYNEQFF. As DNA, the CDR3 is TGTGCCAGCAGTTCTGACAGTCAGATCTACAATGAGCAGTTCTTC.

The gene calls are TRBV5-4 and TRBJ1-4; D uncertain. Germline lookup yields CDR1 SGHNT and CDR2 YYREEE (reference sequence). V dropped 3 bases and J dropped 0 bases, with 12 bases sitting between them. The CDR3 length is 16 residues. This CDR3 reads CASSYRQGSTNEKLFF. Written as DNA, the CDR3 is TGTGCCAGCAGCTATCGACAAGGATCAACTAATGAAAAACTGTTTTTT.

The V and J genes are TRBV4-3 and TRBJ2-2, with D uncertain. The CDR3 is 15 residues long. V lost 2 bases, J lost 0 bases, and 7 bases lay in between. Germline lookup yields CDR1 LGHNA and CDR2 YSLEER. CDR3 in amino acids: CASSQSRPNTGELFF. The CDR3, as DNA: TGCGCCAGCAGCCAATCCCGCCCGAACACCGGGGAGCTGTTTTTT.

The chain has TRBV28 and TRBJ2-2; D possibly corresponds to TRBD2 (5 bases). V lost 3 bases to trimming and J lost 2 bases, with 16 bases between them. Germline-derived CDR1 and CDR2 are MDHEN and SYDVKM. The CDR3 consists of 17 residues. The CDR3: CASSLWKGAPNTGELFF. In DNA, the CDR3 is TGTGCCAGCAGTTTGTGGAAGGGAGCCCCCAACACCGGGGAGCTGTTTTTT.

V usage is TRBV7-9 and J usage is TRBJ2-7; D gene unclear. This CDR3 contains 14 residues. From germline, CDR1 is SEHNR and CDR2 FQNEAQ (reference sequence). Trimming stripped 1 base from V and 2 bases from J, with 9 bases between. CDR3 DNA: TGTGCCAGCAGCTTAGTTCCCAGAGCCTACGAGCAGTACTTC. It specifies CASSLVPRAYEQYF.

The J gene is TRBJ2-1, the V gene TRBV4-3, with 7 bases matching TRBD1. Germline CDR1 reads LGHNA; CDR2 reads YSLEER. V was pared by 0 bases and J by 7 bases, with 6 bases of the junction left unmatched. This CDR3 region has 15 residues. The CDR3 is CASSQDRDSGNEQFF. The CDR3 region has the DNA TGCGCCAGCAGCCAAGACCGGGACAGTGGGAATGAGCAGTTCTTC.

This sequence joins TRBV11-2 and TRBJ2-2; unclear D gene. The germline CDR1 and CDR2 sequences are SGHAT and FQNNGV. V lost 4 bases and J 0 bases, leaving 3 bases between the germline ends. This CDR3 is built from 13 residues. The CDR3 sequence is CASSSSNTGELFF. In nucleotides, the CDR3 is TGTGCCAGCAGCTCGTCGAACACCGGGGAGCTGTTTTTT.

The chain recombines TRBV10-1 with TRBJ1-1; 8 nucleotides align to TRBD1. This CDR3 contains 14 residues. Germline CDR1 WNHNN, CDR2 SYGVQD (reference sequence). V shed 4 bases and J 1 base; nucleotides not matched to a gene: 2. CDR3 loop: CASSGTGPNTEAFF. The CDR3 bases are TGCGCCAGCAGTGGGACAGGGCCGAACACTGAAGCTTTCTTT.

This chain joins TRBV7-6 and TRBJ2-5; 10 nucleotides agree with TRBD1. This CDR3 has 17 amino acids. Trimming at V came to 1 base and at J to 4 bases, leaving 9 bases not matched to a gene. Germline values: CDR1 SGHVS, CDR2 FNYEAQ. Here the CDR3 reads CASSLGLGQGKSETQYF. CDR3 nucleotide sequence: TGTGCCAGCAGCTTAGGGTTGGGACAGGGGAAATCAGAGACCCAGTACTTC.

The V and J genes are TRBV15 and TRBJ2-7, with D tentatively TRBD2 (6 bases). Germline V CDR1 and CDR2: LNHNV, YYDKDF (reference sequence). V dropped 3 bases and J dropped 6 bases, with 21 bases sitting between them. CDR3 length: 16 residues. In DNA, the CDR3 is TGTGCCACCAGCAGGGAAACACTAGCCGGAAGAATCGAGCAGTACTTC. It is translated as CATSRETLAGRIEQYF.

A single count supports this clone. CDR3 sequence reads: CASSDGRTRSYGYTF. DNA of the CDR3: TGTGCCAGCAGCGACGGACGGACCCGCAGCTATGGCTACACCTTC. The chain links TRBV7-9 to TRBJ1-2; no definite D call. CDR1 is SEHNR and CDR2 is FQNEAQ in the germline V gene (reference sequence). The CDR3 is made up of 15 amino acids. Trimming took 5 bases from V and 4 from J, leaving 17 bases between them. The full variable domain, its missing parts supplied by reference TRBV7-9 and TRBJ1-2, is DTGVSQNPRHKITKRGQNVTFRCDPISEHNRLYWYRQTLGQGPEFLTYFQNEAQLEKSRLLSDRFSAERPKGSFSTLEIQRTEQGDSAMYLCASSDGRTRSYGYTFGSGTRLTVV.

This CDR3 is CASSVALREGLGDNEQFF. The CDR3, as DNA: TGTGCCAGCAGCGTAGCTTTGCGGGAGGGCCTGGGGGACAATGAGCAGTTCTTC. The gene calls are TRBV9 and TRBJ2-1; 9 bases align to TRBD2. Germline assignment: CDR1 SGDLS and CDR2 YYNGEE. Germline trimming cut 0 bases from V and 5 bases from J; bases unmatched to any gene: 12. CDR3 length: 18 amino acids. The whole variable domain, filled in from reference TRBV9 and TRBJ2-1, reads DSGVTQTPKHLITATGQRVTLRCSPRSGDLSVYWYQQSLDQGLQFLIQYYNGEERAKGNILERFSAQQFPDLHSELNLSSLELGDSALYFCASSVALREGLGDNEQFFGPGTRLTVL.

With respect to this clone: Other DNA sequences from this sample encode an identical CDR3 as well. The V and J genes are TRBV19 and TRBJ2-7, with D perhaps being TRBD1 or TRBD2 (6 bases each). Trimming took off 2 bases at V and 1 base at J, with 9 bases between the two ends. The CDR3 is 14 amino acids. The V gene's germline CDR1 is LNHDA and CDR2 SQIVND (reference sequence). The CDR3 is CASSIRGPSYEQYF. The CDR3 nucleotides read TGTGCCAGTAGTATACGGGGGCCTTCCTACGAGCAGTACTTC.

This rearrangement joins TRBV9 to TRBJ1-3; D is possibly TRBD1 (5 bases). This CDR3 contains 16 residues. V was pared by 0 bases and J by 1 base, with 11 bases between. Germline V gene sequence: CDR1 SGDLS, CDR2 YYNGEE. CDR3 in DNA: TGTGCCAGCAGCGTAGCCAGGGCAGCTTCTGGAAACACCATATATTTT. Translated, it gives CASSVARAASGNTIYF.

V gene TRBV7-3 combines with J gene TRBJ2-7; D unclear. This CDR3 contains 16 residues. Germline loops: CDR1 SGHTA, CDR2 FQGTGA. V lost 5 bases and J 2 bases, leaving 19 bases between the germline ends. The CDR3 coding sequence is TGTGCCAGCAGCCCACCCCGCGGCAGCCTAACCTACGAGCAGTACTTC. Translating it yields CASSPPRGSLTYEQYF.

This chain uses TRBV9 with TRBJ2-7, with D unresolved. Trimming pared 0 bases from V and 2 bases from J, leaving 12 bases between. The germline gives CDR1 SGDLS, CDR2 YYNGEE. The CDR3 is made up of 15 amino acids. This chain's CDR3 is CASSVGSALTYEQYF. As DNA, the CDR3 is TGTGCCAGCAGCGTAGGGTCAGCCCTAACCTACGAGCAGTACTTC.

The CDR3 here is CASSDPGTSGWPGDEQYF. The CDR3 nucleotides are TGTGCCAGCAGCGACCCCGGGACTAGCGGGTGGCCAGGAGACGAGCAGTACTTC. The chain employs TRBV5-4 and TRBJ2-7; TRBD2 agrees at 12 bases. Trimming at V came to 4 bases and at J to 5 bases, leaving 16 bases not matched to a gene. The CDR3 consists of 18 residues. Per germline, CDR1 SGHNT and CDR2 YYREEE (reference sequence).

The rearrangement links TRBV5-8 to TRBJ1-2, with a tentative D call TRBD1 (5 bases). This CDR3 is built from 11 residues. Trimming left V 4 bases short and J 8 bases short, with 9 bases between. Germline V CDR1 and CDR2: SGHTS, YDEGEE. The CDR3, as DNA: TGTGCCAGCAGCCTCAGGGACGGCTACACCTTC. This codes for CASSLRDGYTF.

This chain links TRBV19 with TRBJ2-2; 15 positions match TRBD2. The CDR3 totals 17 residues. The junction had 9 bases not matched to a gene; V was cut back by 9 bases and J by 4 bases. The germline V gene encodes CDR1 LNHDA and CDR2 SQIVND (reference sequence). CDR3 DNA: TGTGCCAGCAGGACTAGCGGGAGGGCCCTCATCACCGGGGAGCTGTTTTTT. Its translation: CASRTSGRALITGELFF.